This T cell receptor (beta chain) was captured in a study of T cell responses to AZD1222 COVID-19 vaccine. Study-wide points: Spike-specific TCR breadth and depth rose after two AZD1222 doses. The study sampled repertoires only after the peak T cell response. Mostly white British, mostly female donors; authors suggested clonal diversity may be underestimated.

The assay was immunoSEQ multiplex PCR, and TCRdb's table has in-frame clones only and misses some. The profile shows some 140,000 clones, just under 95% of them singletons. V dropped 2 bases and J dropped 8 bases, with 9 bases sitting between them. Germline V CDR1 and CDR2: MNHEY, SVGAGI. The CDR3 sequence is 13 residues long. Investigators merged groups given second doses at roughly 4 or roughly 12 weeks. Comments on this clone: Its antigen is as yet unknown.

The TCR comes from an adult who received the AZD1222 COVID-19 vaccine. This sequence joins TRBV6-5 and TRBJ2-2; D is undetermined. The sample in question was peripheral blood, obtained 28 days after the second AZD1222 dose. CDR3 DNA sequence: TGTGCCAGCAGTTACGGTGGAAGGGGGGAGCTGTTTTTT. Translation: CASSYGGRGELFF.